The clone carrying this TCR beta chain was detected only a few times. Its antigen remains unidentified. The TCR library protocol was used to attach unique molecular identifiers. These identifiers were attached to individual cDNA molecules. TCRdb called the 5' RACE reads again in MiXCR, with one record for every CDR3 protein. The sample includes 100,000 to 150,000 distinct CDR3 sequences, more than 12% of them seen just once. This sample was taken from a study of early T cells in non-severe SARS-CoV-2 infection. Study summary: Sequencing of unsorted whole blood was done on bulk RNA, leaving chains unpaired.

Germline V gene lookup returns CDR1 SGHTA and CDR2 FQGNSA. Trimming stripped 6 bases from V and 6 bases from J, with 11 bases between. This CDR3 has 13 amino acids. Study-wide findings and caveats: Database matching using VDJdb favored anti-spike CD8 responses, with private and CD4 specificities left missing.

The chain couples TRBV7-2 to TRBJ2-2; no firm D call. This TCR came from an adult who was a healthcare worker with PCR-confirmed SARS-CoV-2 infection or an uninfected control (not recorded which). The sequenced material came from whole blood. The CDR3 here is CASRSGPAGELFF. Here the CDR3 DNA reads TGTGCCAGCAGGTCGGGCCCGGCCGGGGAGCTGTTTTTT.